Following are 13 T cell receptor beta chains from one sample sequenced in a study of beta chain features in type 1 diabetes (dated by TCRdb to between 2017 and 2018). The library was prepared using the immunoSEQ multiplex PCR assay. The High Capacity cDNA Reverse Transcription Kit was used to reverse transcribe all of the isolated RNA, meaning that expressed TCRB transcripts were what got sequenced. TCRdb stores this immuneACCESS table with in-frame sequences only. Part of the clones is absent; in the studies checked, under half of the shortfall reflects unresolved V genes, and no reason is known for the rest. This sample gives roughly 400,000 clones in total; about 15% of them show up just once. More than 0.015% of the sample goes to the ten largest clones. Sequenced sample: naive CD4+ T cells from blood. The label giving this sample's cell subset or site can be read as: true naive CD4+ T cells. The receptors originated from a young woman in good health.

A few counts support this clone. The J gene is TRBJ2-7, the V gene TRBV6-5; D is unresolved. V was cut by 0 bases and J by 1 base, with 7 bases left in between. The CDR3 runs 14 residues. In germline, CDR1 is MNHEY, CDR2 SVGAGI. The CDR3 DNA reads as TGTGCCAGCAGTTACTCTGGCAGGTCCTACGAGCAGTACTTC. Encoded protein: CASSYSGRSYEQYF.

This clone was counted only a few times. This chain uses TRBV5-1 with TRBJ2-3, with 9 positions matching TRBD2. The CDR3 runs to 16 residues. J gave up 2 bases and V 4 bases, and 8 bases lay outside the gene matches. CDR1 is SGHRS, CDR2 YFSETQ, per germline. The DNA for the CDR3 is TGCGCCAGCAGCCGTGGGCTAGCGGGAACCACAGATACGCAGTATTTT. It codes for CASSRGLAGTTDTQYF. The variable domain in full, completed from reference TRBV5-1 and TRBJ2-3, reads KAGVTQTPRYLIKTRGQQVTLSCSPISGHRSVSWYQQTPGQGLQFLFEYFSETQRNKGNFPGRFSGRQFSNSRSEMNVSTLELGDSALYLCASSRGLAGTTDTQYFGPGTRLTVL.

This clone was seen only a few times. This sequence joins TRBV7-8 and TRBJ2-7, with 8 bases fitting TRBD1. Germline CDR1 SGHVS, CDR2 FQNEAQ. V shed 5 bases and J 3 bases; nucleotides not matched to a gene: 9. The CDR3 spans 15 residues. CDR3 coding DNA: TGTGCCAGCAGCCCCCGGGACAGGTGGAGCTACGAGCAGTACTTC. Translating it yields CASSPRDRWSYEQYF.

The CDR3 spells CASSPPGYEQFF. The CDR3 nucleotides read TGTGCCAGCTCACCCCCGGGTTATGAGCAGTTCTTC. V and J are TRBV18 and TRBJ2-1; D not certain. From germline, CDR1 is KGHSH and CDR2 LQKENI. The germline V and J ends were trimmed by 3 bases and 8 bases, with 8 bases remaining between them. The CDR3 spans 12 residues.

This clone was recorded a few times. This chain uses TRBV7-9 with TRBJ2-5, with TRBD2 identical over 13 bases. Per germline, CDR1 SEHNR and CDR2 FQNEAQ (reference sequence). This CDR3 has 16 amino acids. V trimming: 4 bases; J trimming: 4 bases; junction bases outside the gene matches: 6. CDR3 protein: CASSSSLAGGTETQYF. The CDR3 DNA is TGTGCCAGCAGCTCCTCACTAGCGGGAGGGACAGAGACCCAGTACTTC.

This clone was counted between two and nine times. The chain employs TRBV29-1 and TRBJ1-1; TRBD1 is a possible D gene (6 bases). The CDR3 is made up of 13 amino acids. The V end was cut by 2 bases, the J end by 5 bases, with 12 bases between. Germline V lookup: CDR1 SQVTM, CDR2 ANQGSEA. CDR3 nucleotide sequence: TGCAGCGTTGAATGGGGGCAGCGAACTGAAGCTTTCTTT. This encodes CSVEWGQRTEAFF.

This clone was observed a few times. This chain connects TRBV9 to TRBJ2-2, with D possibly matching TRBD1 (6 bases). The CDR3 loop spans 16 amino acids. V was clipped by 4 bases and J by 6 bases, with 19 bases between them. The germline gives CDR1 SGDLS, CDR2 YYNGEE. The CDR3 is CASSLRAGAVAGELFF. In DNA, the CDR3 is TGTGCCAGCAGCCTCCGGGCAGGGGCTGTCGCCGGGGAGCTGTTTTTT.

V usage is TRBV18 and J usage is TRBJ2-7; 7 positions agree with TRBD1. V dropped 2 bases and J dropped 7; count of bases not matched to a gene: 8. The CDR3 is 14 amino acids. The V gene's germline CDR1 is KGHSH and CDR2 LQKENI. The CDR3, as DNA: TGTGCCAGCTCACCAGGAGACAGGGAAGGGGAGCAGTACTTC. Protein: CASSPGDREGEQYF.

This clone was seen only a few times. The rearrangement joins TRBV29-1 to TRBJ2-3, with TRBD2 identical over 13 bases. The germline CDR1 and CDR2 sequences are SQVTM and ANQGSEA. The CDR3 runs to 13 residues. V was clipped by 7 bases and J by 8 bases; unmatched bases: 6. The CDR3 nucleotides are TGCAGCGGTGGACTAGCGGGGGCTGGTACGCAGTATTTT. Its translation is CSGGLAGAGTQYF.

This clone was seen only a few times. The V call is TRBV4-1, the J call TRBJ2-6; TRBD1 might be the D (5 bases). Germline V gene lookup returns CDR1 MGHRA and CDR2 YSYEKL. V was pared by 6 bases and J by 0 bases, with 9 bases between. This CDR3 has 15 residues. The CDR3 sequence: CASRDSNSGANVLTF. CDR3 sequence (DNA): TGCGCCAGCAGAGACAGTAACTCTGGGGCCAACGTCCTGACTTTC.

The rearrangement uses TRBV18 and TRBJ2-1; D might be TRBD2 (6 bases). Germline loops: CDR1 KGHSH, CDR2 LQKENI. This CDR3 has 13 residues. V shed 3 bases and J shed 15 bases, with 18 bases lying between them. The CDR3 nucleotides read TGTGCCAGCTCACCCCGGGATAGCGGAGATCTGTTCTTC. Translating gives CASSPRDSGDLFF.

CDR3 region: CAWSGGQGRSDTQYF. CDR3 DNA: TGTGCCTGGAGTGGGGGACAGGGAAGATCAGATACGCAGTATTTT. V and J are TRBV30 and TRBJ2-3; 9 bases align to TRBD1. V was clipped by 1 base and J by 4 bases; unmatched bases: 6. Germline V gene data show CDR1 as GTSNPN and CDR2 as SVGIG (reference sequence). The CDR3 covers 15 residues.

This clone has just a few counts. CDR3 in amino acids: CASSEGTGTSLYEQYF. The CDR3 coding sequence is TGTGCCAGCAGCGAAGGAACCGGGACTAGCCTCTACGAGCAGTACTTC. The chain combines TRBV9 with TRBJ2-7, with 9 bases that match TRBD2. Unmatched junction bases numbered 10, after V lost 3 bases and J lost 3 bases. The CDR3 spans 16 residues. Germline lookup yields CDR1 SGDLS and CDR2 YYNGEE.